This T cell receptor (beta chain) was captured in a study of blood T cell repertoires in COVID-19 (dated by TCRdb to about 2020). With respect to the entire study: Samples from collaborators originated in the United States, Italy and Spain and spanned both the acute and convalescent phases of COVID-19. The prospective study material was composed of cDNA or gDNA derived from T cells, B-cell-depleted T cells, or PBMCs. The dataset comprised deeply sampled blood TCRbeta repertoires from subjects exposed to, actively infected with, or recovered from COVID-19. The repertoires were released in a freely available public database intended as a resource for research on the immune response to SARS-CoV-2. Samples were obtained from the ongoing ImmuneRACE study (first 160 participants) and from some 1,300 subjects provided by 6 global collaborators. Sample metadata almost always included a de-identified subject ID, COVID-19 status, age in years and sex. Where available, HLA class I and class II types were obtained from metadata supplied by the sample provider rather than from assay-based typing. Broad study findings and their caveats: Clinical and demographic metadata were provided uncurated, with the amount varying by source and participant.

Worth noting for this clone: Its antigen specificity is not known. Base-call qualities are not available, and no considerably larger clone is one nucleotide away.

TCRbeta CDR3 regions were amplified from genomic DNA using the immunoSEQ Assay, a bias-controlled multiplex PCR. On the authors' methods: The number of nucleated cells in each sample was estimated from the amplification of reference gene primers within the assay. Sequence reads were collapsed and filtered to measure the absolute abundance of every unique TCRbeta CDR3 rearrangement. For each sample, productive Simpson clonality was calculated as the square root of Simpson's diversity index across productive rearrangements. As stored in TCRdb, this immuneACCESS dataset retains in-frame rearrangements with V and J assigned. A fraction of the clones does not appear; measured against another copy, unresolved V genes explain less than half of the discrepancy, and the remainder lacks a known reason. For V, J and clone size, that table is used; D and trimming come from the DNA. Across this sample there are 150,000 or so clones, with 70% to 85% seen only once. The ten largest make up about a fifth of the sample.

Reading the germline V gene gives CDR1 SGHRS and CDR2 YFSETQ. The CDR3 runs 14 amino acids, cysteine and phenylalanine included. Only CDR3 DNA is held: 42 bases, read in frame from base 1. Trimming costs V 0 bases and J 8 bases, and their ends lie 11 bases apart. The collaborating institutions used their own protocols to collect whole blood in K2EDTA tubes. For TCRbeta analysis, collaborators shipped samples as frozen whole blood, isolated PBMCs, or DNA extracted from either of those sample types. This receptor was identified in a woman over 75 with acute or convalescent COVID-19. Recombination connected TRBV5-1 to TRBJ1-4, with no D gene named confidently. The sample consisted of peripheral blood. Here is the DNA: TGCGCCAGCAGCTTGGTACGCGGAACCGAAAAACTGTTTTTT. Translated, it gives CASSLVRGTEKLFF.